This TCR beta chain was documented in a study of T cells in Graves' hyperthyroidism and ophthalmopathy. At least ten counts were recorded for this clonotype. TCR beta CDR3 regions were amplified from RNA. The HTBI set primed first-round TCR CDR3 RT-PCR. TCRdb redid the calling of the multiplex PCR reads with MiXCR, one entry per CDR3 protein. The sample lists 330,000 or so distinct CDR3 sequences, over 15% seen once, with about 16% in the top ten. This clonotype was obtained from a woman in her thirties or forties with Graves' ophthalmopathy. The sequencing sample was made of blood.

CDR3 sequence (DNA): TGTGCCAGCAGTCCTCGACTAGTTTGGAACATTCAGTACTTC. Protein product: CASSPRLVWNIQYF. The rearrangement joins TRBV28 to TRBJ2-4, with D possibly TRBD2 on 6 matching bases. Trimming removed 5 bases from V and 7 bases from J, with 15 bases in between. The CDR3 is made up of 14 amino acids. Per the germline V gene, CDR1 is MDHEN and CDR2 is SYDVKM.